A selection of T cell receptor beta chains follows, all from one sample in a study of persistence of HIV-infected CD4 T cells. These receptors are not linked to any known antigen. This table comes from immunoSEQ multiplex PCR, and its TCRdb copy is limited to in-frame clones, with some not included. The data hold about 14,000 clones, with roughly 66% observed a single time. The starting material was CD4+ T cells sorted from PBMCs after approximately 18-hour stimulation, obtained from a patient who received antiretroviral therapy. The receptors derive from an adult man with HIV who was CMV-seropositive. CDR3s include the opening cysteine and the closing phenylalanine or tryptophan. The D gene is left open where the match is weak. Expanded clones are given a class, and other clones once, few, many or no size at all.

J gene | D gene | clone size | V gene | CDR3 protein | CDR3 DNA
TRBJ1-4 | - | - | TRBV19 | CASRAGNNEKLFF | TGTGCCAGTAGGGCAGGGAATAATGAAAAACTGTTTTTT
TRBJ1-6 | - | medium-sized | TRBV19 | CASSISQGNSPLHF | TGTGCCAGTAGTATCTCCCAGGGGAATTCACCCCTCCACTTT
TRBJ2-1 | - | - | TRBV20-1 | CSASREYEQFF | TGCAGTGCTTCCCGGGAATATGAGCAGTTCTTC
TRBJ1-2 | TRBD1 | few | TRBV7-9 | CASSTGQGNYGYTF | TGTGCCAGCAGCACGGGACAGGGGAACTATGGCTACACCTTC
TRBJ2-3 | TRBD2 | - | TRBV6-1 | CASSVAGSTDTQYF | TGTGCCAGCAGTGTAGCGGGATCCACAGATACGCAGTATTTT
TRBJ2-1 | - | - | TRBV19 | CASSIGRFLYNEQFF | TGTGCCAGTAGTATCGGACGGTTCCTCTACAATGAGCAGTTCTTC
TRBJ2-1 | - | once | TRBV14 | CASSQDIRGEQFF | TGTGCCAGCAGCCAAGATATCCGTGGTGAGCAGTTCTTC
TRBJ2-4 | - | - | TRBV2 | CASSEMRSKNIQYF | TGTGCCAGCAGTGAAATGCGTTCCAAAAACATTCAGTACTTC
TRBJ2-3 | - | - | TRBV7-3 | CASSLSGHSTDTQYF | TGTGCCAGCAGCTTAAGCGGCCACAGCACAGATACGCAGTATTTT
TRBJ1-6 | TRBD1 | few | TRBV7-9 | CATRYRPERQGDSPLHF | TGTGCCACCCGCTACCGACCGGAGAGACAGGGGGATTCACCCCTCCACTTT
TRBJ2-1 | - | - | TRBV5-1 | CASSLARESDEQFF | TGCGCCAGCAGCTTGGCGCGGGAATCGGATGAGCAGTTCTTC
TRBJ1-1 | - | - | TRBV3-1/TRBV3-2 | CASSHRRQGRTEAFF | TGTGCCAGCAGCCATCGTCGGCAGGGACGGACTGAAGCTTTCTTT
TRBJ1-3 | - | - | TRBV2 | CASNPSGNTIYF | TGTGCCAGCAACCCATCGGGAAACACCATATATTTT
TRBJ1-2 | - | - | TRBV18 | CASSPDLKPGPKDYGYTF | TGTGCCAGCTCACCCGATCTTAAACCGGGACCCAAGGACTATGGCTACACCTTC
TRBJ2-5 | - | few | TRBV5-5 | CASSLLERQETQYF | TGTGCCAGCAGCTTGTTGGAACGCCAAGAGACCCAGTACTTC
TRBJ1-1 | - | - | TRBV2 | CASRGGRNTEAFF | TGTGCCAGCAGGGGGGGACGGAACACTGAAGCTTTCTTT
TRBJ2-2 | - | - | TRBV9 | CASSVEGELFF | TGTGCCAGCAGCGTAGAAGGGGAGCTGTTTTTT
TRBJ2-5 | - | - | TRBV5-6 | CASSLGRPVGTQYF | TGTGCCAGCAGCTTAGGGAGGCCCGTCGGGACCCAGTACTTC
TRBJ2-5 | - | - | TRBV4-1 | CASSQDGIPQETQYF | TGCGCCAGCAGCCAAGATGGGATCCCTCAAGAGACCCAGTACTTC
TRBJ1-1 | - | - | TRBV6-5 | CASNQLRVVTEAFF | TGTGCCAGCAATCAGCTTAGGGTGGTCACTGAAGCTTTCTTT
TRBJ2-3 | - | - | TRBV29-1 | CSVAGGSSTDTQYF | TGCAGCGTTGCTGGTGGTTCTAGCACAGATACGCAGTATTTT
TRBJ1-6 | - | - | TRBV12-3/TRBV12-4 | CASSSRTSPLHF | TGTGCCAGCAGTTCGAGGACTTCACCCCTCCACTTT
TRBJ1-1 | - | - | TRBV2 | CASRRLIKSPEAFF | TGTGCCAGCAGGCGCCTGATCAAATCCCCTGAAGCTTTCTTT
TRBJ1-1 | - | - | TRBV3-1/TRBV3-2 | CASSPGTEAFF | TGTGCCAGCAGCCCCGGAACTGAAGCTTTCTTT
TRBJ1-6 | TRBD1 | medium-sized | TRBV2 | CASRGTAKNSPLHF | TGTGCCAGCAGGGGGACAGCCAAAAATTCACCCCTCCACTTT
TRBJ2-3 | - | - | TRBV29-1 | CSVAGQFNTDTQYF | TGCAGCGTTGCAGGACAGTTTAACACAGATACGCAGTATTTT
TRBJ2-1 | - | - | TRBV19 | CASNREKGPNKQFF | TGTGCCAGTAACAGGGAGAAGGGACCCAACAAGCAGTTCTTC
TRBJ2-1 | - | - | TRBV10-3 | CAISPSTYNEQFF | TGTGCCATCAGCCCCTCAACTTACAATGAGCAGTTCTTC